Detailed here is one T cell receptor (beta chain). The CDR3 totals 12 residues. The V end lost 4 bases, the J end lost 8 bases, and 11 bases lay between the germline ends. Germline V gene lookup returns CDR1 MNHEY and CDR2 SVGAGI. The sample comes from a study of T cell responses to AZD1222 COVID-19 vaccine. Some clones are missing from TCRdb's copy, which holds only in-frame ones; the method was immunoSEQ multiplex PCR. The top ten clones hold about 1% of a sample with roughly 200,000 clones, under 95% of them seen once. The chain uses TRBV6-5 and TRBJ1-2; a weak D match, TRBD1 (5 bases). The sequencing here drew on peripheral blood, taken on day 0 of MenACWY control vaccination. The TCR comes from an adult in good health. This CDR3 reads CASSSTEGGYTF. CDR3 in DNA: TGTGCCAGCAGTTCAACCGAGGGGGGCTACACCTTC.